This T cell receptor (beta chain) was sequenced in a study of blood T cell repertoires in COVID-19 (TCRdb year 2020). With respect to the entire study: Samples from collaborators originated in the United States, Italy and Spain and spanned both the acute and convalescent phases of COVID-19. The material from the prospective study consisted of cDNA or gDNA derived from T cells, B-cell-depleted T cells, or PBMCs. The dataset comprised deeply sampled blood TCRbeta repertoires from subjects exposed to, actively infected with, or recovered from COVID-19. The repertoires were released in a freely available public database meant as a resource for research on the immune response to SARS-CoV-2. Samples came from the ongoing ImmuneRACE study (first 160 participants) plus 1,254 subjects from 6 global collaborators. A de-identified subject ID, COVID-19 status, age in years and sex were almost always included in the sample metadata. HLA class I and class II types, where available, came from metadata supplied by the sample provider rather than from assay-based typing. Here is what the overall study found, with its caveats: The amount of clinical and demographic metadata varied by source and participant and was provided uncurated.

In the prospective study, participants were roughly 18 to 100 years old, resided in 25 or so geographic areas of the United States, and were enrolled through a virtual design. In the prospective study, cohorts were assigned on the basis of participant-reported clinical history obtained from a screening survey and a study questionnaire. Recovered participants in ImmuneRACE Cohort 3 were defined as having two consecutive negative NP/OP PCR tests, clearance from a healthcare professional, or resolution of symptoms. In the prospective study, whole blood, serum and a nasopharyngeal or oropharyngeal swab were collected from each participant by mobile phlebotomists. Additional blood draws and questionnaires over an approximately 2-month period could optionally be provided by prospective study participants. Before DNA extraction, blood samples from the prospective study were shipped at room temperature or frozen.

TCRbeta CDR3 regions were amplified from genomic DNA using the immunoSEQ Assay, a bias-controlled multiplex PCR. Per the authors' processing: Nucleated cell counts per sample were estimated from amplification of reference gene primers within the assay. Sequence reads were collapsed and filtered to measure the absolute abundance of every unique TCRbeta CDR3 rearrangement. Productive Simpson clonality was computed per sample as the square root of Simpson's diversity index over productive rearrangements. TCRdb obtained this table from immuneACCESS and retained in-frame rearrangements with V and J assigned. These tables miss some clones; where compared with another copy, unresolved V genes account for less than half of the shortfall, and the remainder is unexplained. V and J calls and clone size are copied from that table; D and trimming were computed from the DNA. For this sample the table gives approximately 300,000 clones, of which roughly nine tenths were detected only once. The top ten constitute 2.6% of the sample.

From a lookup of the germline V gene, CDR1 and CDR2 are SNHLY and FYNNEI. V ends up 5 bases short and J 4 bases short, with an unmatched junction base count of 7. The CDR3 measures 15 amino acids from cysteine to phenylalanine. The sequence is cut down to CDR3 DNA, 45 bases in frame from base 1. Turning to this clone: What this receptor recognizes is not known. Base quality data are lacking; no much larger clone is found one base away.

The receptor was derived from a man between 60 and 70 years old who had recovered from COVID-19. The rearranged segments are TRBV2 and TRBJ2-1, and 8 bases in between align with TRBD2. Sequenced material: PBMCs or T cells enriched from blood (not recorded which). The CDR3: CASSSRGAVYNEQFF. The DNA sequence reads TGTGCCAGCAGTTCGCGGGGGGCGGTTTACAATGAGCAGTTCTTC.